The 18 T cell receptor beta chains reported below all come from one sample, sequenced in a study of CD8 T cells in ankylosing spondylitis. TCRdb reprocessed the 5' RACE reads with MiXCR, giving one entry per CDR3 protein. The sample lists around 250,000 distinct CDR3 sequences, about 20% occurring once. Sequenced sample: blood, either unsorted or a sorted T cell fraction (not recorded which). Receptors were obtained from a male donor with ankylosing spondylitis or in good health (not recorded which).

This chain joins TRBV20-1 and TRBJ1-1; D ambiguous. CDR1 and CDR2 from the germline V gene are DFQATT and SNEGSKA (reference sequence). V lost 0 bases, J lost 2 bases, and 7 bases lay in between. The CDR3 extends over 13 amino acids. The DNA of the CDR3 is TGCAGTGCTAGAGATTCCTTTAACACTGAAGCTTTCTTT. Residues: CSARDSFNTEAFF.

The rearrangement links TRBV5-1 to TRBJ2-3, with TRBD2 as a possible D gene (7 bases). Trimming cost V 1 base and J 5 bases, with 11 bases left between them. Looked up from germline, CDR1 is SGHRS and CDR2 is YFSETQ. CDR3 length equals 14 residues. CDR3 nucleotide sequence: TGCGCCAGCAGCTTGTGGGGGGGCGGAGATACGCAGTATTTT. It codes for CASSLWGGGDTQYF.

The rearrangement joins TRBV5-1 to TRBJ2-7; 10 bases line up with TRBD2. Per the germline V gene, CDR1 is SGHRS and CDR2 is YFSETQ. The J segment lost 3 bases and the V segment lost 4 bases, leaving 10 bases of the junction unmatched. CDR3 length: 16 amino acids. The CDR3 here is CASSLGTSDQYYEQYF. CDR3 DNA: TGCGCCAGCAGCCTTGGGACTAGCGACCAATACTACGAGCAGTACTTC.

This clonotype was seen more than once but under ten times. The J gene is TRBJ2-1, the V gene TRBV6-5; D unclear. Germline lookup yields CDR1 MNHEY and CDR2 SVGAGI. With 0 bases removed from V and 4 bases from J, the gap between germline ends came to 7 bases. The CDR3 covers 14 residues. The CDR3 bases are TGTGCCAGCAGTTACTCACTAAATTACAATGAGCAGTTCTTC. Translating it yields CASSYSLNYNEQFF.

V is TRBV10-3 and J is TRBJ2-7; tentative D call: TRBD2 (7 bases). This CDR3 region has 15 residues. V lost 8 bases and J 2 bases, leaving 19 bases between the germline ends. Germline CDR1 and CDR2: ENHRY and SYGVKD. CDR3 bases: TGTGCCATCGGCGATAAGGGGGGGAGCCCCTACGAGCAGTACTTC. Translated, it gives CAIGDKGGSPYEQYF.

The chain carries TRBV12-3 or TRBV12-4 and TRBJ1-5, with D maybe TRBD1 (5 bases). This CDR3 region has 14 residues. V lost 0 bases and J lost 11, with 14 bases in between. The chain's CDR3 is CASSLAQGFAAQHF. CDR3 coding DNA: TGTGCCAGCAGTTTAGCGCAGGGTTTCGCAGCCCAGCATTTT.

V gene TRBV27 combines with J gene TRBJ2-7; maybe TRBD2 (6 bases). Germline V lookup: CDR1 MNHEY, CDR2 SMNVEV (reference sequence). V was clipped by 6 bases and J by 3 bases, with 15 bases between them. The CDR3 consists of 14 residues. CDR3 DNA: TGTGCCAGCAGCCTCCTTACCGGGGGCTACGAGCAGTACTTC. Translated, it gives CASSLLTGGYEQYF.

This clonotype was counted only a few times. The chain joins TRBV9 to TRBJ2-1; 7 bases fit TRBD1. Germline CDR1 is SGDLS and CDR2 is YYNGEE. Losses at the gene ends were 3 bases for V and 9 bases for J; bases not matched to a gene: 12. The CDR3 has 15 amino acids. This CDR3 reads CASSATGSSAGEQFF. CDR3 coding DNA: TGTGCCAGCAGCGCGACAGGGTCGTCGGCGGGTGAGCAGTTCTTC.

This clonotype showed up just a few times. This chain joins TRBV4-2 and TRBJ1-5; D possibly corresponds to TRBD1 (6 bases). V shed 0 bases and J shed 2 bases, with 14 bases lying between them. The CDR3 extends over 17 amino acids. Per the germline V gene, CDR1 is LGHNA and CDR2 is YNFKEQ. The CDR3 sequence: CASSQEARGAGNQPQHF. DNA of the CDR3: TGTGCCAGCAGCCAAGAGGCTCGGGGGGCGGGCAATCAGCCCCAGCATTTT.

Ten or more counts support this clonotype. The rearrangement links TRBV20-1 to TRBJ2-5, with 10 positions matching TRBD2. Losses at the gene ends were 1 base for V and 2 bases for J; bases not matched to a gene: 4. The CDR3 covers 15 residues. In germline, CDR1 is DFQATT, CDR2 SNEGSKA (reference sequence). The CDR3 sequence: CSARVPAGGQETQYF. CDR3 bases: TGCAGTGCTAGAGTACCAGCGGGAGGGCAAGAGACCCAGTACTTC.

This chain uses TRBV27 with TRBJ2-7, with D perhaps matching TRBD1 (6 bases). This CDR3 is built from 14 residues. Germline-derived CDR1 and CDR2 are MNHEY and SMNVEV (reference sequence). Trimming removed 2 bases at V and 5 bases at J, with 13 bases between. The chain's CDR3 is CASSLKQGVHEQYF. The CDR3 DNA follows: TGTGCCAGCAGTTTAAAACAGGGAGTCCACGAGCAGTACTTC.

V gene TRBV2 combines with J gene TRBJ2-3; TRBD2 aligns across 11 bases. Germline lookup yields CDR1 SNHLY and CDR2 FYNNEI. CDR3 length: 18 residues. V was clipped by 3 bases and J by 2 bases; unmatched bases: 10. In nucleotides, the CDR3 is TGTGCCAGCAGTGACTTGGGACTAGCGGAGTTCGACACAGATACGCAGTATTTT. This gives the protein CASSDLGLAEFDTDTQYF.

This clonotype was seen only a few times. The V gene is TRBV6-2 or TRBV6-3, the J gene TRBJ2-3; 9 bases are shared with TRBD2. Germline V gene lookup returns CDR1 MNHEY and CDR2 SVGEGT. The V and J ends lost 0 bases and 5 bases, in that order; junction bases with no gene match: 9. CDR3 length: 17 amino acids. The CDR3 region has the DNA TGTGCCAGCAGTTACTCGTTGGTAGCGGGAGAGGAAGATACGCAGTATTTT. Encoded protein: CASSYSLVAGEEDTQYF.

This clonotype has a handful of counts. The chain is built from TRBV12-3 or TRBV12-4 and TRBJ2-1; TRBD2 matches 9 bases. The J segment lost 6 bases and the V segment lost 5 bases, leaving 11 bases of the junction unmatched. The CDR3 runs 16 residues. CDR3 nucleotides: TGTGCCAGCAGTGGGGTGACTAGCGGTAGACCCAATGAGCAGTTCTTC. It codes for CASSGVTSGRPNEQFF.

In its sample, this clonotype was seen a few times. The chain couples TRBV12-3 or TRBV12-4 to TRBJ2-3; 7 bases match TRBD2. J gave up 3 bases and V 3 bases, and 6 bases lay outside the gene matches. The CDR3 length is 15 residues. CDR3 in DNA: TGTGCCAGCAGTTTGAGTTTCGGGAGGACAGATACGCAGTATTTT. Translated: CASSLSFGRTDTQYF.

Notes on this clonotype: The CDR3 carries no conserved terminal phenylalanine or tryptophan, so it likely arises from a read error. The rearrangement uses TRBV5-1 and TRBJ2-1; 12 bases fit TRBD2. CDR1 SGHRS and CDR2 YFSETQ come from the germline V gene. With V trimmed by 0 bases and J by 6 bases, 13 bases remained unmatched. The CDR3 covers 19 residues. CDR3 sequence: CASSLAGVLAGGRINEQFS. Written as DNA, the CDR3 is TGCGCCAGCAGCTTGGCGGGGGTACTAGCGGGAGGCAGGATCAATGAGCAGTTCTCC.

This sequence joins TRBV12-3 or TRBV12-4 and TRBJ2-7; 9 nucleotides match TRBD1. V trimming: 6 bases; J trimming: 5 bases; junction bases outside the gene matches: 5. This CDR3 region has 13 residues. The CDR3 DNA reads TGTGCCAGCAGAGGGACAGGGTCTCACGAGCAGTACTTC. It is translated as CASRGTGSHEQYF.

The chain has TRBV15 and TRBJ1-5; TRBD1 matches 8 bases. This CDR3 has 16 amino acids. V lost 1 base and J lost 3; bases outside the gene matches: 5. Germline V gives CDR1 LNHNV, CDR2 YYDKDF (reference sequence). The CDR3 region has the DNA TGTGCCACCAGCAGAGTCAGGGGGCAGAACAATCAGCCCCAGCATTTT. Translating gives CATSRVRGQNNQPQHF.